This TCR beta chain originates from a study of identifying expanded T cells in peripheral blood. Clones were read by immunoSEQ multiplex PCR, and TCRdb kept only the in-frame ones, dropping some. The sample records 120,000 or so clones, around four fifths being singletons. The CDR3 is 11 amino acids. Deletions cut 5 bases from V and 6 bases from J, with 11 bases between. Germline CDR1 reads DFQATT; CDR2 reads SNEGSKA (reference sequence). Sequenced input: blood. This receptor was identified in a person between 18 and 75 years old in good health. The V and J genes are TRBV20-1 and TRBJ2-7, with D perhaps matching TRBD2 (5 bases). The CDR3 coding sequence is TGCAGTGCTCCTGTCCGGGGCGAGCAGTACTTC. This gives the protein CSAPVRGEQYF.